The sequence of this TCR beta chain was determined in a study of blood T cell repertoires in COVID-19 (dated by TCRdb to the early 2020s). About the investigation overall: Samples covering the acute and convalescent phases of COVID-19 were provided by collaborators in the United States, Italy and Spain. The material from the prospective study consisted of cDNA or gDNA derived from T cells, B-cell-depleted T cells, or PBMCs. The dataset comprised deeply sampled blood TCRbeta repertoires from subjects exposed to, actively infected with, or recovered from COVID-19. The repertoires were released in a freely available public database meant as a resource for research on the immune response to SARS-CoV-2. The samples were drawn from the first 160 participants of the ongoing ImmuneRACE study and from about 1,200 subjects provided by 6 global collaborators. Nearly every sample came with metadata listing a de-identified subject ID, COVID-19 status, age in years and sex. Where HLA class I and class II types were available, the types were taken from metadata supplied by the sample provider, not from assay-based typing. The full study reports these points: The quantity of clinical and demographic metadata differed by source and by participant and was supplied without curation.

TCRbeta CDR3 regions were amplified from genomic DNA using the immunoSEQ Assay, a bias-controlled multiplex PCR. The authors' pipeline ran thus. The number of nucleated cells in each sample was estimated by amplification of reference gene primers within the assay. To quantify the absolute abundance of each unique TCRbeta CDR3 rearrangement, sequence reads were collapsed and filtered. Productive Simpson clonality was computed per sample as the square root of Simpson's diversity index over productive rearrangements. Entries here come from immuneACCESS through TCRdb and include only in-frame sequences with V and J called. Some clones fail to appear in such tables; in the studies checked, an unresolved V gene covers under half of the shortfall, and the cause of the remainder is unknown. For V, J and clone size, that table is used; D and trimming come from the DNA. The sample data list 100,000 to 150,000 clones, and approximately 86% of these were observed just once. The ten largest account for around 2.5% of the sample.

Participants in the prospective study were aged roughly 18 to 100 years, lived in some 24 United States geographic areas, and enrolled through a virtual design. Cohort assignment in the prospective study relied on participant-reported clinical history from a screening survey and a study questionnaire. Recovered participants in ImmuneRACE Cohort 3 were defined by two consecutive negative NP/OP PCR tests, clearance by a healthcare professional, or resolution of symptoms. Mobile phlebotomists in the prospective study collected whole blood, serum and a nasopharyngeal or oropharyngeal swab from every participant. Additional blood draws and questionnaires over an approximately 2-month period could optionally be provided by prospective study participants. Before DNA extraction, blood samples from the prospective study were shipped at room temperature or frozen. A word on this clone: This receptor's antigen is unknown. No quality values exist for individual bases; no much larger clone is one base distant.

CDR1 SGHTA and CDR2 FQGNSA are derived from the germline V gene. Here V drops 1 base and J drops 7 bases, and the junction holds 4 bases not matched to any gene. There are 15 amino acids in the CDR3, from cysteine to phenylalanine inclusive. Only the CDR3 portion is preserved as DNA: 45 bases, with reading frame beginning at the first base. This receptor was identified in a woman in her forties or fifties who had recovered from COVID-19. This receptor chain uses TRBV7-2 and TRBJ2-3; 11 bases in the junction line up with TRBD2. The sample consisted of PBMCs or T cells enriched from blood (not recorded which). The CDR3: CASSLELAGAYTQYF. The bases are TGTGCCAGCAGCTTAGAACTAGCGGGGGCCTATACGCAGTATTTT.